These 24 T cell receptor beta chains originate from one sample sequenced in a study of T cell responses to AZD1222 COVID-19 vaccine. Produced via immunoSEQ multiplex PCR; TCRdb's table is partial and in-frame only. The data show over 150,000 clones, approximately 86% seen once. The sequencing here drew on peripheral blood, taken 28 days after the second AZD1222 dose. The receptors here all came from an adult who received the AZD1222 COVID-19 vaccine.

CDR3 nucleotide sequence: TGTGCCAGCAGCTCCCGGGGATCGGAAGCTTTCTTT. Its translation: CASSSRGSEAFF. This chain links TRBV5-4 with TRBJ1-1; D remains unclear. Per the germline V gene, CDR1 is SGHNT and CDR2 is YYREEE (reference sequence). The CDR3 is 12 residues long. Trimming stripped 3 bases from V and 8 bases from J, with 11 bases between.

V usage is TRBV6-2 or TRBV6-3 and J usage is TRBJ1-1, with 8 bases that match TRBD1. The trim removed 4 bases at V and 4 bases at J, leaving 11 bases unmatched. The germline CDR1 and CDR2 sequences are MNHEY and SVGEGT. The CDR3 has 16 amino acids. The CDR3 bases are TGTGCCAGCAGTTTATTATCGACAGGGGCCGGCACTGAAGCTTTCTTT. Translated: CASSLLSTGAGTEAFF.

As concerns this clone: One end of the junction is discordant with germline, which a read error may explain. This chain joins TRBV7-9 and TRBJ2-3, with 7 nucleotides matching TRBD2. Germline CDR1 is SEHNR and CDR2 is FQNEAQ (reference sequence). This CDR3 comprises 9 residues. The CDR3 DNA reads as TGTGCCAGCAGCGCCGGGACTAATTTT. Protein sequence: CASSAGTNF.

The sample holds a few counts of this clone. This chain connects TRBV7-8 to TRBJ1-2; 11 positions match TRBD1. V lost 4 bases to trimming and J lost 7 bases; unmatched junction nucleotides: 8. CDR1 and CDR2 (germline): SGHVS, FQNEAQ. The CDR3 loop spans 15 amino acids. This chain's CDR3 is CASSYGQGARSGYTF. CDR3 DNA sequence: TGTGCCAGCAGCTACGGACAGGGGGCGCGGTCTGGCTACACCTTC.

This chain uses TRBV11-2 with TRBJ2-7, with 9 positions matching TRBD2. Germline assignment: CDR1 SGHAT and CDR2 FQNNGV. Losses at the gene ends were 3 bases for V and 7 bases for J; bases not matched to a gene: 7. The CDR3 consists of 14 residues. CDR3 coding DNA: TGTGCCAGCAGCTTCGGCCTAGCGGGAAGGGAGCAGTACTTC. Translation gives CASSFGLAGREQYF.

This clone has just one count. The chain's CDR3 is CATSRVSGGANEQYF. CDR3 coding DNA: TGTGCCACCAGCAGAGTTAGCGGGGGGGCCAACGAGCAGTACTTC. The J gene is TRBJ2-7, the V gene TRBV15, with 11 bases matching TRBD2. Germline trimming cut 1 base from V and 5 bases from J; bases unmatched to any gene: 4. This CDR3 region has 15 residues. Germline CDR1 is LNHNV and CDR2 is YYDKDF (reference sequence).

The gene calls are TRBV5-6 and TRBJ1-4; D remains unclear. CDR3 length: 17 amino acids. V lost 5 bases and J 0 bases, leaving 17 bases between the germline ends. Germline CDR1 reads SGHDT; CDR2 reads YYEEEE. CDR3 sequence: CASRPSLPGATNEKLFF. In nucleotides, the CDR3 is TGTGCCAGCAGACCCTCGTTGCCCGGGGCAACTAATGAAAAACTGTTTTTT.

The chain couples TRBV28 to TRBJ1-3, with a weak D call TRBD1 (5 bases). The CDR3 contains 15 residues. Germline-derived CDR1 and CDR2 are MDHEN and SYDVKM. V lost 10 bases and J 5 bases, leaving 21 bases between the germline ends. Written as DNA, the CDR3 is TGTGCCACCGGAGGGGCAGGGAGAGATCGAAACACCATATATTTT. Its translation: CATGGAGRDRNTIYF.

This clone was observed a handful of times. CDR3 coding DNA: TGTGCCAGCAGCAACGCCGGGACAGGGAACTATGGCTACACCTTC. Translating it yields CASSNAGTGNYGYTF. This chain uses TRBV9 with TRBJ1-2, with 9 bases fitting TRBD1. Losses at the gene ends were 4 bases for V and 2 bases for J; bases not matched to a gene: 6. The germline V gene has CDR1 SGDLS and CDR2 YYNGEE. The CDR3 has 15 amino acids.

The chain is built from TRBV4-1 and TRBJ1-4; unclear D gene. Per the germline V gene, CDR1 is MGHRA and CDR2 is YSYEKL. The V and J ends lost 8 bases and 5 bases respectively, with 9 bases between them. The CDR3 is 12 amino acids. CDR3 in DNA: TGCGCCAGCTCGATGATAAATGAAAAACTGTTTTTT. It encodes CASSMINEKLFF.

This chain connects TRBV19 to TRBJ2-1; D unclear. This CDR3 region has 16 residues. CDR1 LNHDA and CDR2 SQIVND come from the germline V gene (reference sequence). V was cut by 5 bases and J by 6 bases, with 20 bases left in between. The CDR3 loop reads CASSPPKLLYINEQFF. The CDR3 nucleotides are TGTGCCAGTAGTCCCCCGAAGCTACTCTATATCAATGAGCAGTTCTTC.

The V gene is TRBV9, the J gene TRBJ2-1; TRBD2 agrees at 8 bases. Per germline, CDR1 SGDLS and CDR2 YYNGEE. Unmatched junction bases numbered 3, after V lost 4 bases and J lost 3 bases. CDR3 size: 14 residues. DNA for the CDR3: TGTGCCAGCAGCATTACTAGCGGCTACAATGAGCAGTTCTTC. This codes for CASSITSGYNEQFF.

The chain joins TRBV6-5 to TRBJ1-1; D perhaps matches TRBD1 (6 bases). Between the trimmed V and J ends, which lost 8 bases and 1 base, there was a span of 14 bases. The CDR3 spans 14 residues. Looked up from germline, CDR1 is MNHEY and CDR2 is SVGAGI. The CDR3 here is CASRDRGGNTEAFF. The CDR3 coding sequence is TGTGCCAGCCGGGACCGAGGGGGGAACACTGAAGCTTTCTTT.

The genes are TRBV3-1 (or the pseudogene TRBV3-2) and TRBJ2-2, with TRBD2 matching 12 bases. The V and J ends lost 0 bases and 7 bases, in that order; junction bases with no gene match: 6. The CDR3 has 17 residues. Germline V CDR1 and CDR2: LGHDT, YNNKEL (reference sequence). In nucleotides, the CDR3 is TGTGCCAGCAGCCAAGAGCGACTAGCGGGGGCGGTCGGGGAGCTGTTTTTT. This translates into CASSQERLAGAVGELFF.

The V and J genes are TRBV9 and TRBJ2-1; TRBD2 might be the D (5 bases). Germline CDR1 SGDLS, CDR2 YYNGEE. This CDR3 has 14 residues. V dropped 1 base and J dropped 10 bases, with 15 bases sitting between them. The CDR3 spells CASSVRAILEEQFF. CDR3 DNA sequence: TGTGCCAGCAGCGTACGAGCCATACTAGAGGAGCAGTTCTTC. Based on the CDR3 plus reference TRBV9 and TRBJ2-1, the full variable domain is DSGVTQTPKHLITATGQRVTLRCSPRSGDLSVYWYQQSLDQGLQFLIQYYNGEERAKGNILERFSAQQFPDLHSELNLSSLELGDSALYFCASSVRAILEEQFFGPGTRLTVL.

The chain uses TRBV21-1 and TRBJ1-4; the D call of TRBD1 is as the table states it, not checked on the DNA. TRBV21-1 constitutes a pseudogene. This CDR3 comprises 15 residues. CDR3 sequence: CASSKRRQLNEKLFF. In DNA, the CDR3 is TGTGCCAGCAGCAAGAGGCGACAGCTTAATGAAAAACTGTTTTTT.

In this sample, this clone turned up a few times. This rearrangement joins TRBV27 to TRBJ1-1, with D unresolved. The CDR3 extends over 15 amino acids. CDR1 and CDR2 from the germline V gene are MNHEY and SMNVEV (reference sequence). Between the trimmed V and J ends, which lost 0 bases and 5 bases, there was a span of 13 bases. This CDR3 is CASSLSRAGGTEAFF. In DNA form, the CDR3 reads TGTGCCAGCAGTTTATCGCGGGCCGGAGGGACTGAAGCTTTCTTT.

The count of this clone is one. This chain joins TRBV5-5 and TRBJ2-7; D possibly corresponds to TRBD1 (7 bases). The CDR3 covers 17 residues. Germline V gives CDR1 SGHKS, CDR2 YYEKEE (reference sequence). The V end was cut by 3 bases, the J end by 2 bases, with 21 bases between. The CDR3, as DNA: TGTGCCAGCAGCTGGAAAGCCGACAGGGAGGTCGCCTACGAGCAGTACTTC. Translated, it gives CASSWKADREVAYEQYF.

CDR3 in amino acids: CASSENRGSGYTF. CDR3 DNA sequence: TGCGCCAGCAGTGAGAACAGGGGAAGTGGCTACACCTTC. The chain uses TRBV10-2 and TRBJ1-2; 7 bases are a match to TRBD1. The CDR3 loop spans 13 amino acids. The germline V gene encodes CDR1 WSHSY and CDR2 SAAADI. Trimming removed 2 bases from V and 7 bases from J; junction bases left unmatched: 4.

This chain's CDR3 is CASSLVAASLYGYTF. CDR3 DNA sequence: TGTGCCAGCAGCTTGGTGGCAGCGAGCCTCTATGGCTACACCTTC. This sequence joins TRBV5-4 and TRBJ1-2, with no clear D. This CDR3 spans 15 amino acids. V lost 0 bases to trimming and J lost 4 bases, with 13 bases between them. Germline V lookup: CDR1 SGHNT, CDR2 YYREEE (reference sequence).

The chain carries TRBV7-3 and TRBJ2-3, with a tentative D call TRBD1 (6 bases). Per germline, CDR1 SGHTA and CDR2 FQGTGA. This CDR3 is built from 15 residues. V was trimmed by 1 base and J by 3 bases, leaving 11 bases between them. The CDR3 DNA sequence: TGTGCCAGCAGCTTAAGGGGGCTAGAGACAGATACGCAGTATTTT. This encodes CASSLRGLETDTQYF.

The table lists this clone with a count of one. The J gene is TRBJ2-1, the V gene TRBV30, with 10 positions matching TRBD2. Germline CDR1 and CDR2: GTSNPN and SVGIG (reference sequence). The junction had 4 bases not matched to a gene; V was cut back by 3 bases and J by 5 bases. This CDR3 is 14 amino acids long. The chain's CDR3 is CAWRLAGANNEQFF. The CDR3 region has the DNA TGTGCCTGGAGGCTAGCGGGGGCAAACAATGAGCAGTTCTTC. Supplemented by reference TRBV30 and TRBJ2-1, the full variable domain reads SQTIHQWPATLVQPVGSPLSLECTVEGTSNPNLYWYRQAAGRGLQLLFYSVGIGQISSEVPQNLSASRPQDRQFILSSKKLLLSDSGFYLCAWRLAGANNEQFFGPGTRLTVL.

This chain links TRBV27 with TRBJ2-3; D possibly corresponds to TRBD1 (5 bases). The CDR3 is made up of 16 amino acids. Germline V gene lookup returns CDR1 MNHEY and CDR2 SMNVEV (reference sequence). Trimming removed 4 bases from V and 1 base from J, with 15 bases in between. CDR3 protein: CASSSPQGGGTDTQYF. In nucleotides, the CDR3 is TGTGCCAGCAGTTCCCCCCAGGGCGGCGGCACAGATACGCAGTATTTT.

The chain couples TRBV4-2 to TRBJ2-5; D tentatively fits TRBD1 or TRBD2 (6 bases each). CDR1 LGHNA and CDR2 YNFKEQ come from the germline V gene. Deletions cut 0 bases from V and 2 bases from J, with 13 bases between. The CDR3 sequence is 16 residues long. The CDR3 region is CASSQDWGASQETQYF. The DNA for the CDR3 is TGTGCCAGCAGCCAAGACTGGGGGGCTTCACAAGAGACCCAGTACTTC.